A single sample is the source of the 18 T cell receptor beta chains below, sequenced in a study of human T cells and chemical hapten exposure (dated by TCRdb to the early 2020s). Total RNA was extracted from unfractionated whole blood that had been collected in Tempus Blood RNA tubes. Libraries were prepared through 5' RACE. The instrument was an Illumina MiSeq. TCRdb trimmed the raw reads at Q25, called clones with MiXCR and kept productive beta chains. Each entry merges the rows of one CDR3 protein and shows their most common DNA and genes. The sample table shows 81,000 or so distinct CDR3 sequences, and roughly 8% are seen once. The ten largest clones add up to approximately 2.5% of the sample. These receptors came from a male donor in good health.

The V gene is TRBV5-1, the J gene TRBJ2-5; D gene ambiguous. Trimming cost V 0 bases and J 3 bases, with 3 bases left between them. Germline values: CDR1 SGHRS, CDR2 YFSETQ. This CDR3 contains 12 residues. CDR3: CASSLAEETQYF. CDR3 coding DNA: TGCGCCAGCAGCTTGGCAGAAGAGACCCAGTACTTC.

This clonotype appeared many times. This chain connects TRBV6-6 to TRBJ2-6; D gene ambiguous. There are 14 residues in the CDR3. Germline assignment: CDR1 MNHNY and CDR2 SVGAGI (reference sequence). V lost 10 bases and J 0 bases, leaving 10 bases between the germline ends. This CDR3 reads CAISGSSGANVLTF. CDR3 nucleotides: TGTGCCATCTCCGGGTCCTCTGGGGCCAACGTCCTGACTTTC.

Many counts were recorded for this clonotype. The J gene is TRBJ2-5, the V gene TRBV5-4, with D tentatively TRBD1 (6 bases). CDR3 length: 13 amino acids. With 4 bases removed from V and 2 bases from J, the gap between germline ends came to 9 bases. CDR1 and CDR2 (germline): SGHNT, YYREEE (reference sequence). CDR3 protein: CASSRGQQETQYF. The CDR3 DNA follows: TGTGCCAGCAGCCGCGGACAGCAAGAGACCCAGTACTTC.

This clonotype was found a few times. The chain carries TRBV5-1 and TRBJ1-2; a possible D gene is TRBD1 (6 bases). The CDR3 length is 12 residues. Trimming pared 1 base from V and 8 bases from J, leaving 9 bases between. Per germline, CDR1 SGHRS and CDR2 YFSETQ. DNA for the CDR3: TGCGCCAGCAGCTTGAACAGGGAAGGCTACACCTTC. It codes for CASSLNREGYTF.

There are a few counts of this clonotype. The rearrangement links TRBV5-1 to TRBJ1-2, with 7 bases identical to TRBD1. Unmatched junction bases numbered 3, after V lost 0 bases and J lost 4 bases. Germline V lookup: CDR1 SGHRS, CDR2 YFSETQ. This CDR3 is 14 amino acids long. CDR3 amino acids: CASSLGQGSYGYTF. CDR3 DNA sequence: TGCGCCAGCAGCTTGGGACAGGGCTCCTATGGCTACACCTTC. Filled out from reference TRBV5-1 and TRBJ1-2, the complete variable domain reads KAGVTQTPRYLIKTRGQQVTLSCSPISGHRSVSWYQQTPGQGLQFLFEYFSETQRNKGNFPGRFSGRQFSNSRSEMNVSTLELGDSALYLCASSLGQGSYGYTFGSGTRLTVV.

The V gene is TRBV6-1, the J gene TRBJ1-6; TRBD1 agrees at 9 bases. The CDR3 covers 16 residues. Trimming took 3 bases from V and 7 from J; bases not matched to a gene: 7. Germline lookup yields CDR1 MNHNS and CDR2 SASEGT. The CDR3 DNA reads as TGTGCCAGCAGTGAGCTAGCCGGGACAGGGAATTCACCCCTCCACTTT. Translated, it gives CASSELAGTGNSPLHF.

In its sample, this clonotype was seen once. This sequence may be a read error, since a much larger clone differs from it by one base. The CDR3 loop is CASSQERDVVTNEKLFF. The CDR3 DNA sequence: TGCGCCAGCAGCCAAGAGCGGGACGTTGTAACTAATGAAAAACTGTTTTTT. The J gene is TRBJ1-4, the V gene TRBV4-1, with D perhaps matching TRBD1 (5 bases). The V end was cut by 0 bases, the J end by 1 base, with 12 bases between. Germline loops: CDR1 MGHRA, CDR2 YSYEKL. This CDR3 region has 17 residues.

Here the CDR3 reads CASSSNRVSYEQYF. CDR3 in DNA: TGTGCCAGCAGCTCTAACAGGGTATCCTACGAGCAGTACTTC. The chain joins TRBV7-2 to TRBJ2-7, with D possibly being TRBD1 (6 bases). The germline gives CDR1 SGHTA, CDR2 FQGNSA. The V and J ends lost 4 bases and 1 base respectively, with 11 bases between them. CDR3 size: 14 residues.

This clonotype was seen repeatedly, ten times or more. CDR3 in DNA: TGCGCCAGCAGCTTCTCGACAGGGCAAAACGAGCAGTACTTC. This translates into CASSFSTGQNEQYF. The chain employs TRBV5-1 and TRBJ2-7, with 7 bases aligning to TRBD1. The CDR3 is made up of 14 amino acids. Germline CDR1 and CDR2: SGHRS and YFSETQ. Trimming took 2 bases from V and 5 from J; bases not matched to a gene: 7.

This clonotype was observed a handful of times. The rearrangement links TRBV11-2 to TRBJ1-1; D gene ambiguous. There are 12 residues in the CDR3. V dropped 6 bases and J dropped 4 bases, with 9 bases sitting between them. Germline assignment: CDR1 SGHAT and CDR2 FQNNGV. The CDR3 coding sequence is TGTGCCAGCAGGAGGGAAGGCACTGAAGCTTTCTTT. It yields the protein CASRREGTEAFF.

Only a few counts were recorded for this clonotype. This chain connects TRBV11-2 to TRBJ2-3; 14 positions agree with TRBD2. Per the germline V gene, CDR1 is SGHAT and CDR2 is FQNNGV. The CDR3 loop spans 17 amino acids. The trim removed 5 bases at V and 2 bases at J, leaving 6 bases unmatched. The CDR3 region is CASSKGLAGDNTDTQYF. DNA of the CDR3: TGTGCCAGCAGCAAGGGACTAGCGGGGGACAACACAGATACGCAGTATTTT.

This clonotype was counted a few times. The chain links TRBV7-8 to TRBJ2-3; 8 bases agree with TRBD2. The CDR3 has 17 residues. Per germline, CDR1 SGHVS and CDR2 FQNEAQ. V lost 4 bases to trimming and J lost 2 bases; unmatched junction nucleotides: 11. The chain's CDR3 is CASSSPGVAGNTDTQYF. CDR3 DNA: TGTGCCAGCAGCTCCCCTGGAGTAGCGGGGAACACAGATACGCAGTATTTT.

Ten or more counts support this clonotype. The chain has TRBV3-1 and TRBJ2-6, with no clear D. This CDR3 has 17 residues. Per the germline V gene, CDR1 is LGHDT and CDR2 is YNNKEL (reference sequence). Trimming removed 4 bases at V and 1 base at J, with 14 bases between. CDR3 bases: TGTGCCAGCAGCCGATCCCTTCGACATTCTGGGGCCAACGTCCTGACTTTC. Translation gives CASSRSLRHSGANVLTF. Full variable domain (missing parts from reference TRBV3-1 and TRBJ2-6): DTAVSQTPKYLVTQMGNDKSIKCEQNLGHDTMYWYKQDSKKFLKIMFSYNNKELIINETVPNRFSPKSPDKAHLNLHINSLELGDSAVYFCASSRSLRHSGANVLTFGAGSRLTVL.

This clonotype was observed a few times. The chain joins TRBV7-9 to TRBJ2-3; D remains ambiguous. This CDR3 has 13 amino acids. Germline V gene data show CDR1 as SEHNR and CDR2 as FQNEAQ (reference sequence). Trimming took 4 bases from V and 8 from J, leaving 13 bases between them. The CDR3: CASSSLLPGTQYF. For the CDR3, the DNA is TGTGCCAGCAGCTCACTTCTCCCGGGTACGCAGTATTTT.

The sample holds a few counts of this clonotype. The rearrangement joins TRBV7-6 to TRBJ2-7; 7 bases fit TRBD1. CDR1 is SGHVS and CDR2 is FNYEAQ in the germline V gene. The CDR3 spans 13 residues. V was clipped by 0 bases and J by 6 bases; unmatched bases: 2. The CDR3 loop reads CASSLAQGVEQYF. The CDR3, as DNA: TGTGCCAGCAGCTTAGCTCAGGGGGTCGAGCAGTACTTC. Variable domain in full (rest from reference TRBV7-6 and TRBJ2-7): GAGVSQSPRYKVTKRGQDVALRCDPISGHVSLYWYRQALGQGPEFLTYFNYEAQQDKSGLPNDRFSAERPEGSISTLTIQRTEQRDSAMYRCASSLAQGVEQYFGPGTRLTVT.

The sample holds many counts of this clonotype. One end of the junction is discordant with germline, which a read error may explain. The CDR3 nucleotides read TGTGCCAGCAGTTTTCAGACCTCCAACAATGAGCAGTTCTTC. Translated: CASSFQTSNNEQFF. V usage is TRBV6-2 or TRBV6-3 and J usage is TRBJ2-1; the D is unclear. This CDR3 has 14 amino acids. Per the germline V gene, CDR1 is MNHEY and CDR2 is SVGEGT.

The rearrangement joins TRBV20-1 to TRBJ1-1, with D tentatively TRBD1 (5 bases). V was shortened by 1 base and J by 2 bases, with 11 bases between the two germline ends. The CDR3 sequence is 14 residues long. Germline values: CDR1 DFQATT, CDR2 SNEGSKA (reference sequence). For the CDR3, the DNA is TGCAGTGCTAGAGTTCCGACAGACAACACTGAAGCTTTCTTT. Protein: CSARVPTDNTEAFF.

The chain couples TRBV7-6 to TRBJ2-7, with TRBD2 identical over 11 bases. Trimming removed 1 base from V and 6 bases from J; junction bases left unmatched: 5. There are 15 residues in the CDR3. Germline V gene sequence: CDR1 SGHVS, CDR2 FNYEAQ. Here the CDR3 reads CASSLVASGGREQYF. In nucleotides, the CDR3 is TGTGCCAGCAGCTTAGTTGCTAGCGGGGGGCGCGAGCAGTACTTC. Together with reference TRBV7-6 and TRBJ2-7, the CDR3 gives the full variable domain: GAGVSQSPRYKVTKRGQDVALRCDPISGHVSLYWYRQALGQGPEFLTYFNYEAQQDKSGLPNDRFSAERPEGSISTLTIQRTEQRDSAMYRCASSLVASGGREQYFGPGTRLTVT.